Following are 21 T cell receptor beta chains from one sample sequenced in a study of cytomegalovirus exposure and HLA in healthy donors. Both 60 Vbeta primers and 13 Jbeta primers went into the PCR. Sequencing used immunoSEQ multiplex PCR; TCRdb keeps in-frame clones, though not all of them. This repertoire shows 150,000 to 200,000 clones, about 13% found once; its top ten account for 7.8%. Sequenced: PBMCs. The source is a man aged 50-60 years in good health and CMV-seropositive.

This chain joins TRBV11-3 and TRBJ2-5; TRBD2 aligns across 8 bases. CDR3 length equals 14 residues. J gave up 4 bases and V 2 bases, and 3 bases lay outside the gene matches. Germline V gene lookup returns CDR1 SGHNT and CDR2 YENEEA. CDR3 sequence reads: CASSLSSGGETQYF. CDR3 nucleotide sequence: TGTGCCAGCAGCTTATCCAGCGGGGGAGAGACCCAGTACTTC.

The chain combines TRBV9 with TRBJ1-1, with D unclear. V gave up 0 bases and J gave up 5 bases, with 8 bases separating them. Germline CDR1 and CDR2: SGDLS and YYNGEE. The CDR3 consists of 13 residues. CDR3: CASSVDGKTEAFF. CDR3 in DNA: TGTGCCAGCAGCGTAGACGGGAAAACTGAAGCTTTCTTT.

The chain uses TRBV5-8 and TRBJ1-1, with D maybe TRBD1 (5 bases). V was shortened by 2 bases and J by 3 bases, with 11 bases between the two germline ends. This CDR3 comprises 14 residues. Germline lookup yields CDR1 SGHTS and CDR2 YDEGEE. The DNA of the CDR3 is TGTGCCAGCAGCTTTGGGGGGAAGGACACTGAAGCTTTCTTT. This sequence encodes CASSFGGKDTEAFF.

This clone was recorded a few times. The chain couples TRBV11-2 to TRBJ1-4; possible D gene TRBD1, 6 bases. CDR1 is SGHAT, CDR2 FQNNGV, per germline. CDR3 length equals 13 residues. Trimming took 2 bases from V and 16 from J, leaving 17 bases between them. CDR3 amino acids: CASSLNRDIGPFF. The CDR3 region has the DNA TGTGCCAGCAGCTTAAACCGGGACATAGGTCCGTTTTTT. The full variable domain, in which reference TRBV11-2 and TRBJ1-4 provide the parts outside the CDR3, is EAGVAQSPRYKIIEKRQSVAFWCNPISGHATLYWYQQILGQGPKLLIQFQNNGVVDDSQLPKDRFSAERLKGVDSTLKIQPAKLEDSAVYLCASSLNRDIGPFFGSGTQLSVL.

The rearrangement links TRBV9 to TRBJ2-5, with 8 bases lining up with TRBD1. The CDR3 runs 15 residues. Germline V gives CDR1 SGDLS, CDR2 YYNGEE. Germline trimming cut 4 bases from V and 4 bases from J; bases unmatched to any gene: 9. The CDR3 is CASSQRAGGTETQYF. The CDR3 DNA reads as TGTGCCAGCAGCCAGCGGGCAGGGGGCACAGAGACCCAGTACTTC.

There are a few counts of this clone. The chain has TRBV7-2 and TRBJ1-2, with a tentative D call TRBD1 (6 bases). The CDR3 length is 17 residues. Between the trimmed V and J ends, which lost 0 bases and 0 bases, there was a span of 14 bases. Germline V gives CDR1 SGHTA, CDR2 FQGNSA. Here the CDR3 DNA reads TGTGCCAGCAGCTTAGCACAGGGAGTAGTGTCTAACTATGGCTACACCTTC. Translated: CASSLAQGVVSNYGYTF. Based on the CDR3 plus reference TRBV7-2 and TRBJ1-2, the full variable domain is GAGVSQSPSNKVTEKGKDVELRCDPISGHTALYWYRQSLGQGLEFLIYFQGNSAPDKSGLPSDRFSAERTGGSVSTLTIQRTQQEDSAVYLCASSLAQGVVSNYGYTFGSGTRLTVV.

This rearrangement joins TRBV18 to TRBJ2-3; 8 bases align to TRBD2. The CDR3 extends over 15 amino acids. V trimming: 6 bases; J trimming: 4 bases; junction bases outside the gene matches: 9. Germline V gives CDR1 KGHSH, CDR2 LQKENI. CDR3 protein: CASSQSTGGSDTQYF. The CDR3 nucleotides read TGTGCCAGCTCTCAGAGCACGGGGGGGTCAGATACGCAGTATTTT.

A few counts support this clone. The CDR3 nucleotides read TGTGCCAGCAGTGAGAGGGATGGACCAACGGAGCAGTTCTTC. The encoded protein is CASSERDGPTEQFF. This chain links TRBV2 with TRBJ2-1; a weak D match, TRBD2 (5 bases). The V end lost 3 bases, the J end lost 10 bases, and 16 bases lay between the germline ends. There are 14 residues in the CDR3. The germline CDR1 and CDR2 sequences are SNHLY and FYNNEI.

This CDR3 is CASSKQVSGQTNNEQFF. The DNA for the CDR3 is TGTGCCAGCAGCAAACAGGTCTCGGGACAGACAAACAATGAGCAGTTCTTC. The V and J genes are TRBV5-6 and TRBJ2-1, with 7 bases identical to TRBD1. The CDR3 sequence is 17 residues long. After removal of 4 bases from V and 5 bases from J, the junction contained 15 bases not matched to a gene. The germline CDR1 and CDR2 sequences are SGHDT and YYEEEE.

This clone was seen a handful of times. The chain joins TRBV5-1 to TRBJ2-5; 7 bases fit TRBD1. This CDR3 has 14 residues. The J segment lost 5 bases and the V segment lost 2 bases, leaving 6 bases of the junction unmatched. Germline CDR1 reads SGHRS; CDR2 reads YFSETQ. CDR3 protein: CASSLRQGDETQYF. CDR3 nucleotides: TGCGCCAGCAGCTTAAGACAGGGAGATGAGACCCAGTACTTC.

The J gene is TRBJ2-7, the V gene TRBV2; D is perhaps TRBD1 (5 bases). This CDR3 contains 14 residues. Germline assignment: CDR1 SNHLY and CDR2 FYNNEI. Trimming took 7 bases from V and 2 from J, leaving 15 bases between them. For the CDR3, the DNA is TGTGCCAGCAAATCCAGGGAAGGACCCTACGAGCAGTACTTC. It translates to CASKSREGPYEQYF.

The genes are TRBV14 and TRBJ2-7; TRBD1 matches 12 bases. CDR3 length: 18 residues. J was trimmed by 3 bases and V by 1 base; bases with no gene match: 10. Germline loops: CDR1 SGHDN, CDR2 FVKESK. The CDR3 bases are TGTGCCAGCAGCCAAGGGGACAGGGGGCCACAATTCAACTACGAGCAGTACTTC. It specifies CASSQGDRGPQFNYEQYF.

This clone was detected a few times. This chain links TRBV5-4 with TRBJ2-5; D is perhaps TRBD1 (5 bases). The V end was cut by 4 bases, the J end by 3 bases, with 13 bases between. CDR3 length: 14 amino acids. Germline V CDR1 and CDR2: SGHNT, YYREEE (reference sequence). This chain's CDR3 is CASSPQVGEETQYF. The CDR3 DNA reads as TGTGCCAGCAGCCCACAGGTTGGGGAAGAGACCCAGTACTTC. The full variable domain, in which reference TRBV5-4 and TRBJ2-5 provide the parts outside the CDR3, is ETGVTQSPTHLIKTRGQQVTLRCSSQSGHNTVSWYQQALGQGPQFIFQYYREEENGRGNFPPRFSGLQFPNYSSELNVNALELDDSALYLCASSPQVGEETQYFGPGTRLLVL.

This clone was observed a handful of times. The V call is TRBV25-1, the J call TRBJ2-5, with D tentatively TRBD1 (6 bases). This CDR3 has 15 residues. In germline, CDR1 is MGHDK, CDR2 SYGVNS. The V gene lost 1 base and the J gene lost 2 bases, with 11 bases spanning the gap. The CDR3 bases are TGTGCCAGCAGTGAATGGGGGACACTTCAAGAGACCCAGTACTTC. This translates into CASSEWGTLQETQYF. Supplemented by reference TRBV25-1 and TRBJ2-5, the full variable domain reads EADIYQTPRYLVIGTGKKITLECSQTMGHDKMYWYQQDPGMELHLIHYSYGVNSTEKGDLSSESTVSRIRTEHFPLTLESARPSHTSQYLCASSEWGTLQETQYFGPGTRLLVL.

This clone was picked up a small number of times. The chain combines TRBV7-9 with TRBJ2-6; D is ambiguous. Trimming cost V 4 bases and J 1 base, with 14 bases left between them. The CDR3 length is 17 residues. Germline loops: CDR1 SEHNR, CDR2 FQNEAQ (reference sequence). CDR3 sequence (DNA): TGTGCCAGCAGCTCCCGAGAGTCTAAGTCTGGGGCCAACGTCCTGACTTTC. This encodes CASSSRESKSGANVLTF.

This clone has more than one count but fewer than ten. The chain uses TRBV5-1 and TRBJ2-1; 7 bases are a match to TRBD1. J was trimmed by 4 bases and V by 6 bases; bases with no gene match: 10. Germline values: CDR1 SGHRS, CDR2 YFSETQ. The CDR3 consists of 15 residues. CDR3 in amino acids: CASTRGQGVYNEQFF. The DNA for the CDR3 is TGCGCCAGCACGAGGGGTCAGGGGGTTTACAATGAGCAGTTCTTC.

This clone was found a few times. The chain couples TRBV11-2 to TRBJ2-1; TRBD1 is a possible D gene (5 bases). This CDR3 is built from 14 residues. CDR1 is SGHAT, CDR2 FQNNGV, per germline. Trimming left V 5 bases short and J 4 bases short, with 12 bases between. This CDR3 is CASSRRTFYNEQFF. The CDR3 bases are TGTGCCAGCAGCCGTCGGACATTTTACAATGAGCAGTTCTTC.

This clone was recorded a few times. This rearrangement joins TRBV5-1 to TRBJ2-4; maybe TRBD1 (5 bases). The CDR3 totals 12 residues. CDR1 SGHRS and CDR2 YFSETQ come from the germline V gene. The ends were cut back, 5 bases at V and 5 bases at J, with 8 bases in the middle. The CDR3 nucleotides read TGCGCCAGCAGTCCGACAGAAAACATTCAGTACTTC. Translation: CASSPTENIQYF.

This clone was observed a handful of times. The chain recombines TRBV5-4 with TRBJ1-2; 9 nucleotides align to TRBD1. With V trimmed by 4 bases and J by 3 bases, 10 bases remained unmatched. CDR1 is SGHNT and CDR2 is YYREEE in the germline V gene (reference sequence). The CDR3 is 16 amino acids. CDR3 in amino acids: CASSPSRTGVDYGYTF. Written as DNA, the CDR3 is TGTGCCAGCAGCCCCTCGAGGACAGGGGTTGACTATGGCTACACCTTC.

This clone was counted between two and nine times. The chain links TRBV4-3 to TRBJ1-1, with D unclear. The CDR3 contains 14 residues. V was pared by 0 bases and J by 1 base, with 6 bases between. The germline V gene encodes CDR1 LGHNA and CDR2 YSLEER. CDR3 bases: TGCGCCAGCAGCCAAGATTACGGGAACACTGAAGCTTTCTTT. Encoded protein: CASSQDYGNTEAFF.

V and J are TRBV7-2 and TRBJ1-3, with TRBD1 matching 7 bases. CDR1 and CDR2 from the germline V gene are SGHTA and FQGNSA. The CDR3 covers 13 residues. V shed 3 bases, J shed 5 bases, and the junction held 1 base outside the gene matches. For the CDR3, the DNA is TGTGCCAGCAGCTTGACAGGGAGAAACACCATATATTTT. Its protein product is CASSLTGRNTIYF.